Following are 24 T cell receptor beta chains from one sample sequenced in a study of vaccination effects on CD4 cells after COVID-19. Antigens for these TCRs are unknown. ViraFEST expansion of antigen-specific CD4+ T cells with viral peptide pools preceded sequencing. The authors isolated CD4+ T cells after 10 days of culture. Participants got two doses of BNT162b2 or mRNA-1273 vaccine. Libraries were prepared by immunoSEQ multiplex PCR; TCRdb keeps only in-frame clonotypes and omits some of them. The sample has fewer than 85,000 clones; under 80% are singletons. The specimen was CD4+ T cells from PBMCs cultured with HCoV-OC43 spike peptides, collected after COVID-19 vaccination. As to subset: HCoV-OC43 spike overlapping peptide pool stimulation. The receptors shown here come from a human donor who received a COVID-19 vaccine.

This clone came up once. J is TRBJ2-2 and V is TRBV25-1; 7 bases match TRBD2. V was clipped by 6 bases and J by 2 bases; unmatched bases: 15. This CDR3 region has 18 residues. Germline CDR1 and CDR2: MGHDK and SYGVNS. Written as DNA, the CDR3 is TGTGCCAGCAGCCGAAGGGAGGGAAGGGGACCCAACACCGGGGAGCTGTTTTTT. Translating it yields CASSRREGRGPNTGELFF. Full variable domain (remainder filled in from reference TRBV25-1 and TRBJ2-2): EADIYQTPRYLVIGTGKKITLECSQTMGHDKMYWYQQDPGMELHLIHYSYGVNSTEKGDLSSESTVSRIRTEHFPLTLESARPSHTSQYLCASSRREGRGPNTGELFFGEGSRLTVL.

This chain connects TRBV9 to TRBJ2-4; D is unresolved. The CDR3 runs to 15 residues. The germline V and J ends were trimmed by 0 bases and 5 bases, with 12 bases remaining between them. Germline lookup yields CDR1 SGDLS and CDR2 YYNGEE. CDR3 loop: CASSVASGPENIQYF. CDR3 sequence (DNA): TGTGCCAGCAGCGTAGCTTCCGGGCCCGAAAACATTCAGTACTTC.

The chain joins TRBV7-2 to TRBJ1-4; D not certain. The V end was cut by 3 bases, the J end by 0 bases, with 17 bases between. Germline CDR1 and CDR2: SGHTA and FQGNSA. This CDR3 spans 18 amino acids. The CDR3 reads CASSLTSAGRATNEKLFF. The CDR3 nucleotides read TGTGCCAGCAGCTTGACTTCGGCAGGACGTGCAACTAATGAAAAACTGTTTTTT.

The V gene is TRBV6-5, the J gene TRBJ1-5; D is unresolved. V lost 2 bases to trimming and J lost 0 bases, with 8 bases between them. CDR3 length: 15 amino acids. Per the germline V gene, CDR1 is MNHEY and CDR2 is SVGAGI. The CDR3 DNA sequence: TGTGCCAGCAGTTACGACTCCAGTAGCAATCAGCCCCAGCATTTT. Protein sequence: CASSYDSSSNQPQHF.

The chain recombines TRBV28 with TRBJ2-3, with 8 positions matching TRBD2. This CDR3 comprises 18 residues. Unmatched junction bases numbered 13, after V lost 4 bases and J lost 1 base. CDR1 and CDR2 (germline): MDHEN, SYDVKM. The CDR3 sequence: CASSSSGGGFFGTDTQYF. The CDR3, as DNA: TGTGCCAGCAGTTCCTCCGGGGGGGGGTTCTTCGGCACAGATACGCAGTATTTT.

V usage is TRBV19 and J usage is TRBJ2-3; weak D call: TRBD1 (6 bases). This CDR3 contains 15 residues. V was pared by 2 bases and J by 5 bases, with 14 bases between. Germline values: CDR1 LNHDA, CDR2 SQIVND (reference sequence). For the CDR3, the DNA is TGTGCCAGTAGTATAAACCCACAGGGAGTAGATACGCAGTATTTT. This gives the protein CASSINPQGVDTQYF. Variable domain in full (rest from reference TRBV19 and TRBJ2-3): DGGITQSPKYLFRKEGQNVTLSCEQNLNHDAMYWYRQDPGQGLRLIYYSQIVNDFQKGDIAEGYSVSREKKESFPLTVTSAQKNPTAFYLCASSINPQGVDTQYFGPGTRLTVL.

V usage is TRBV19 and J usage is TRBJ1-5; D call uncertain. The CDR3 sequence is 16 residues long. Trimming took 0 bases from V and 0 from J, leaving 9 bases between them. The germline CDR1 and CDR2 sequences are LNHDA and SQIVND (reference sequence). This chain's CDR3 is CASSIDRVYSNQPQHF. CDR3 sequence (DNA): TGTGCCAGTAGTATAGATAGGGTTTATAGCAATCAGCCCCAGCATTTT. The whole variable domain, remainder taken from reference TRBV19 and TRBJ1-5, is DGGITQSPKYLFRKEGQNVTLSCEQNLNHDAMYWYRQDPGQGLRLIYYSQIVNDFQKGDIAEGYSVSREKKESFPLTVTSAQKNPTAFYLCASSIDRVYSNQPQHFGDGTRLSIL.

The chain has TRBV21-1 and TRBJ2-7; the table's TRBD2 call for D was not verified on the DNA. TRBV21-1 is annotated as a pseudogene. The CDR3 contains 20 residues. The CDR3 loop reads CASSKGTGGPIHVSSYEQYV. The DNA for the CDR3 is TGTGCCAGCAGCAAAGGGACGGGCGGGCCCATCCACGTTAGCTCCTACGAGCAGTACGTC.

The V call is TRBV4-1, the J call TRBJ2-5; tentatively, D is TRBD1 (5 bases). Germline values: CDR1 MGHRA, CDR2 YSYEKL. The CDR3 is 14 amino acids. V gave up 4 bases and J gave up 2 bases, with 11 bases separating them. In DNA, the CDR3 is TGCGCCAGCAGCCTTCGACAGCTACAAGAGACCCAGTACTTC. Protein sequence: CASSLRQLQETQYF.

This clone was counted a single time. The chain joins TRBV2 to TRBJ1-1, with D hard to call. Per the germline V gene, CDR1 is SNHLY and CDR2 is FYNNEI. The CDR3 has 11 residues. V lost 3 bases, J lost 11 bases, and 10 bases lay in between. CDR3 DNA sequence: TGTGCCAGCAGTGAGGAGGTCGGGGCTTTCTTT. It is translated as CASSEEVGAFF.

This clone was seen only a few times. The rearrangement joins TRBV5-4 to TRBJ1-1; D unclear. From germline, CDR1 is SGHNT and CDR2 YYREEE (reference sequence). This CDR3 spans 13 amino acids. V was pared by 4 bases and J by 0 bases, with 7 bases between. The chain's CDR3 is CASSETVNTEAFF. The CDR3 region has the DNA TGTGCCAGCAGCGAGACGGTGAACACTGAAGCTTTCTTT.

V and J are TRBV25-1 and TRBJ1-1; D might be TRBD1 (6 bases). This CDR3 spans 15 amino acids. Germline assignment: CDR1 MGHDK and CDR2 SYGVNS. Between the trimmed V and J ends, which lost 6 bases and 3 bases, there was a span of 17 bases. Here the CDR3 reads CASSGPHRADTEAFF. The CDR3 DNA sequence: TGTGCCAGCAGCGGGCCCCACAGGGCAGACACTGAAGCTTTCTTT.

This chain joins TRBV2 and TRBJ2-5; D unresolved. The CDR3 has 14 amino acids. From germline, CDR1 is SNHLY and CDR2 FYNNEI. Between the trimmed V and J ends, which lost 6 bases and 2 bases, there was a span of 13 bases. The CDR3 bases are TGTGCCAGCAGGAGACGGACGGTACAAGAGACCCAGTACTTC. This encodes CASRRRTVQETQYF. Based on the CDR3 plus reference TRBV2 and TRBJ2-5, the full variable domain is EPEVTQTPSHQVTQMGQEVILRCVPISNHLYFYWYRQILGQKVEFLVSFYNNEISEKSEIFDDQFSVERPDGSNFTLKIRSTKLEDSAMYFCASRRRTVQETQYFGPGTRLLVL.

This chain links TRBV18 with TRBJ2-2; D may correspond to TRBD1 or TRBD2 (5 bases each). This CDR3 contains 15 residues. Trimming cost V 3 bases and J 7 bases, with 15 bases left between them. Looked up from germline, CDR1 is KGHSH and CDR2 is LQKENI. The CDR3 reads CASSPSGLDGGELFF. The CDR3, as DNA: TGTGCCAGCTCACCGTCGGGGCTGGACGGCGGGGAGCTGTTTTTT.

This chain links TRBV28 with TRBJ1-5, with TRBD1 identical over 10 bases. This CDR3 has 16 residues. Germline CDR1 MDHEN, CDR2 SYDVKM. V lost 8 bases and J lost 3; bases outside the gene matches: 10. Written as DNA, the CDR3 is TGTGCCAGCCGGGACAGGGGCGGCCGGGACAATCAGCCCCAGCATTTT. This encodes CASRDRGGRDNQPQHF.

V is TRBV4-1 and J is TRBJ2-5; 10 positions agree with TRBD2. The CDR3 loop spans 15 amino acids. Germline-derived CDR1 and CDR2 are MGHRA and YSYEKL. With 1 base clipped from V and 6 bases from J, the junction kept 5 bases outside the gene matches. The CDR3 DNA is TGCGCCAGCAGCCAAGGCCCTAGCGGGGGCAAGACCCAGTACTTC. Translated, it gives CASSQGPSGGKTQYF.

The chain uses TRBV5-6 and TRBJ2-3; no reliable D call. Germline loops: CDR1 SGHDT, CDR2 YYEEEE. The CDR3 runs 15 residues. V was clipped by 3 bases and J by 0 bases, with 11 bases between them. CDR3 in amino acids: CASSSGVWSTDTQYF. Written as DNA, the CDR3 is TGTGCCAGCAGCTCCGGCGTCTGGAGCACAGATACGCAGTATTTT.

Note on this clone: Additional DNA sequences in this sample encode the identical CDR3. The V call is TRBV12-3 or TRBV12-4, the J call TRBJ1-5; D gene unclear. The CDR3 runs 12 residues. V was pared by 7 bases and J by 0 bases, with 4 bases between. The CDR3 is CASTYSNQPQHF. CDR3 nucleotide sequence: TGTGCCAGCACCTATAGCAATCAGCCCCAGCATTTT.

V gene TRBV3-1 (or the pseudogene TRBV3-2) combines with J gene TRBJ2-2; D is perhaps TRBD2 (5 bases). With 0 bases removed from V and 5 bases from J, the gap between germline ends came to 7 bases. This CDR3 contains 14 residues. Germline CDR1 LGHDT, CDR2 YNNKEL (reference sequence). The CDR3 nucleotides are TGTGCCAGCAGCCAAGAGAGAGGGACCGGGGAGCTGTTTTTT. Translation: CASSQERGTGELFF.

The genes are TRBV28 and TRBJ2-5, with 8 bases identical to TRBD1. Trimming removed 4 bases from V and 0 bases from J; junction bases left unmatched: 7. The germline V gene has CDR1 MDHEN and CDR2 SYDVKM. This CDR3 is 16 amino acids long. The CDR3 DNA follows: TGTGCCAGCAGTTACGGACAGGGAAAATACCAAGAGACCCAGTACTTC. Protein product: CASSYGQGKYQETQYF.

The chain carries TRBV19 and TRBJ1-4, with 7 bases identical to TRBD1. V trimming: 7 bases; J trimming: 8 bases; junction bases outside the gene matches: 10. The germline V gene has CDR1 LNHDA and CDR2 SQIVND (reference sequence). The CDR3 extends over 14 amino acids. CDR3 sequence: CASIAQGLGEKLFF. CDR3 nucleotide sequence: TGTGCCAGTATCGCACAGGGGCTGGGAGAAAAACTGTTTTTT.

The DNA of the CDR3 is TGTGCCAGCAGCAGAAACGGGGGCCGGGGGGATACGCAGTATTTT. Amino acid sequence: CASSRNGGRGDTQYF. The rearrangement joins TRBV11-1 to TRBJ2-3; D is possibly TRBD1 or TRBD2 (6 bases each). The germline CDR1 and CDR2 sequences are SGHAT and FQDESV (reference sequence). Between the trimmed V and J ends, which lost 5 bases and 6 bases, there was a span of 18 bases. This CDR3 has 15 amino acids.

The chain combines TRBV6-5 with TRBJ1-6; possibly TRBD1 for D (6 bases). CDR1 MNHEY and CDR2 SVGAGI come from the germline V gene. The V and J ends lost 0 bases and 6 bases respectively, with 12 bases between them. CDR3 length equals 16 residues. The CDR3 DNA sequence: TGTGCCAGCAGTTACTCGGTACAGGGTAGTAATTCACCCCTCCACTTT. It yields the protein CASSYSVQGSNSPLHF.

This chain links TRBV7-2 with TRBJ1-5; D perhaps matches TRBD1 (5 bases). The germline gives CDR1 SGHTA, CDR2 FQGNSA. Deletions cut 3 bases from V and 1 base from J, with 16 bases between. CDR3 length: 17 amino acids. This chain's CDR3 is CASSFRAAGWSNQPQHF. The DNA of the CDR3 is TGTGCCAGCAGCTTCAGGGCCGCCGGGTGGAGCAATCAGCCCCAGCATTTT. Variable domain in full (rest from reference TRBV7-2 and TRBJ1-5): GAGVSQSPSNKVTEKGKDVELRCDPISGHTALYWYRQSLGQGLEFLIYFQGNSAPDKSGLPSDRFSAERTGGSVSTLTIQRTQQEDSAVYLCASSFRAAGWSNQPQHFGDGTRLSIL.